This entry is about one T cell receptor (beta chain). The germline gives CDR1 SQVTM, CDR2 ANQGSEA. This CDR3 region has 12 residues. V gave up 6 bases and J gave up 0 bases; unmatched junction bases: 1. The data were taken from a study of blood T cell repertoires in COVID-19. Study at large: The United States, Italy and Spain provided the acute and convalescent COVID-19 samples. PBMCs, B-cell-depleted T cells, or T cells were the source of the cDNA or gDNA that made up the material.

Under the authors' procedure: Using reference gene primer amplification, nucleated cell counts were estimated. The protocol was immunoSEQ multiplex PCR, while the TCRdb copy is restricted to in-frame clones and leaves out a portion. V, J and clone size are those of that table, while D and trimming were read from the DNA. The repertoire consists of approximately 100,000 clones, with 71% occurring once and the leading ten covering 0.9%. This sequence joins TRBV29-1 and TRBJ2-5; 7 bases agree with TRBD1. The sequencing sample was made of peripheral blood. This TCR came from a human donor with acute or convalescent COVID-19. The donor label of this sample is uncertain. For the CDR3, the DNA is TGCAGCGTGGGGACAGACCAAGAGACCCAGTACTTC. It encodes CSVGTDQETQYF.